This T cell receptor beta chain appears in the sequencing data of a study of blood T cell repertoires in COVID-19. Study overall: Acute and convalescent COVID-19 specimens originated in the United States, Italy and Spain. PBMCs, B-cell-depleted T cells, or T cells provided the cDNA or gDNA that made up the material.

In the original analysis: Nucleated cell counts were estimated from reference gene primer amplification. Sequencing used immunoSEQ multiplex PCR; TCRdb keeps in-frame clones, though not all of them. V, J and clone size are those of that table, while D and trimming were read from the DNA. Altogether about 360,000 clones are present, around nine tenths being singletons, with the ten largest covering less than 3.5%. The CDR3 length is 16 residues. This sequence originates from a human donor in a cohort sampled during active COVID-19. The chain employs TRBV21-1 and TRBJ1-5; TRBD1 is the table's D call and was not checked against the DNA. TRBV21-1 is marked as a pseudogene. Sequencing was performed on peripheral blood. Here the CDR3 DNA reads TGTGCCAGCAGCACCAAGACAGGGCCCACCAATCAGCCCCAGCATTTT. Encoded protein: CASSTKTGPTNQPQHF.